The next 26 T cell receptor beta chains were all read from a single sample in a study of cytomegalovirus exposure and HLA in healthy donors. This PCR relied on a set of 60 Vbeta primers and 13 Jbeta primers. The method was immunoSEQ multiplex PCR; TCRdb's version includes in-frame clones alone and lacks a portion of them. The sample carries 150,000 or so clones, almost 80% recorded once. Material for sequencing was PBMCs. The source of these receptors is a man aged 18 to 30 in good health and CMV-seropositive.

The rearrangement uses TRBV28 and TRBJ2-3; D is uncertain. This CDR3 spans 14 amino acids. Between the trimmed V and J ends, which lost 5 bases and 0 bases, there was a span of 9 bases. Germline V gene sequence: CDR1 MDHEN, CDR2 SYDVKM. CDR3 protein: CASSPATSTDTQYF. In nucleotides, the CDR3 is TGTGCCAGCAGTCCCGCGACAAGCACAGATACGCAGTATTTT.

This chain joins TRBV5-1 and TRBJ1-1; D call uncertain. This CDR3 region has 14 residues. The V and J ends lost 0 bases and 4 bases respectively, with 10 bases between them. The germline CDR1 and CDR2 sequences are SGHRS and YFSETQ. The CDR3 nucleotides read TGCGCCAGCAGCTTGGAGGCGGGCAGCACTGAAGCTTTCTTT. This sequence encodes CASSLEAGSTEAFF. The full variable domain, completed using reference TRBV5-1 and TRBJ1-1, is KAGVTQTPRYLIKTRGQQVTLSCSPISGHRSVSWYQQTPGQGLQFLFEYFSETQRNKGNFPGRFSGRQFSNSRSEMNVSTLELGDSALYLCASSLEAGSTEAFFGQGTRLTVV.

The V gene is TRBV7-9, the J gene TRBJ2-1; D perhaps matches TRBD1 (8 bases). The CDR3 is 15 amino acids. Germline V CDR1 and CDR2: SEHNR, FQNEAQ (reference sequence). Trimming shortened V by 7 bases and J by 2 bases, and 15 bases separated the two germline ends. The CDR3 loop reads CASNRGGRAYNEQFF. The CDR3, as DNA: TGTGCCAGCAACAGGGGGGGGAGGGCCTACAATGAGCAGTTCTTC.

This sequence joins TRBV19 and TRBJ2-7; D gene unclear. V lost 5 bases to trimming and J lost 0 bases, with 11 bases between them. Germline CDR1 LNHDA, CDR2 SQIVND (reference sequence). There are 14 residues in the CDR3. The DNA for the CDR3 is TGTGCCAGTAGTTTGGAAGCGAGCTCCTACGAGCAGTACTTC. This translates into CASSLEASSYEQYF.

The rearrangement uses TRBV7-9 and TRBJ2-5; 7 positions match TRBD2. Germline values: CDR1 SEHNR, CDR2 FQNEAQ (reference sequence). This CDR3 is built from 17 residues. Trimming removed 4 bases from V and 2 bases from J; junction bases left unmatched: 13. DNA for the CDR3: TGTGCCAGCAGCTACCCCGCCGAGTGGGGGGGACAAGAGACCCAGTACTTC. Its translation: CASSYPAEWGGQETQYF.

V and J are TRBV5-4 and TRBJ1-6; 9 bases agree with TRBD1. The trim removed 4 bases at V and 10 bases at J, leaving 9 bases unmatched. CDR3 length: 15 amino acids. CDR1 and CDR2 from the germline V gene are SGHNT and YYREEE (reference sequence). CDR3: CASSVDPDRGSPLHF. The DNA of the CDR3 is TGTGCCAGCAGCGTAGACCCGGACAGGGGCTCACCCCTCCACTTT.

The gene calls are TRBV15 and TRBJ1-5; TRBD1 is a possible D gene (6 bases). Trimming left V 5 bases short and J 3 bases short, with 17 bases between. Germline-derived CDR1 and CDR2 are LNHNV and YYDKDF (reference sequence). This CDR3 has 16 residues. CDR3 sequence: CATSGHREGNNQPQHF. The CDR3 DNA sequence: TGTGCCACCAGCGGACACAGGGAAGGGAACAATCAGCCCCAGCATTTT.

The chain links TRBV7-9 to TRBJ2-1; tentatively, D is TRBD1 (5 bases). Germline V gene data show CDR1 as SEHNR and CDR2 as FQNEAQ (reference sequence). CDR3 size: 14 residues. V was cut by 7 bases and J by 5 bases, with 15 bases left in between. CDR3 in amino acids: CASTRAGQNNEQFF. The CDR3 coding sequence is TGTGCCAGCACCCGAGCAGGGCAGAACAATGAGCAGTTCTTC.

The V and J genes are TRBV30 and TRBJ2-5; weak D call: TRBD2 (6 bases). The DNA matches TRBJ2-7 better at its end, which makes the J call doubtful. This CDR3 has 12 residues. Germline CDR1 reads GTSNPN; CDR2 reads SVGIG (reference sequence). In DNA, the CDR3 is TGTGCCTGGACTAGCGTCAACTACGAGCAGTACTTC. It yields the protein CAWTSVNYEQYF.

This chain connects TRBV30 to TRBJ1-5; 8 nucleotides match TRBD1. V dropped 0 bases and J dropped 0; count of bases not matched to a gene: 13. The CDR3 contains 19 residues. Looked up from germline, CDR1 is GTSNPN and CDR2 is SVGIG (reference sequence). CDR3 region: CAWSVQRTGTHNSNQPQHF. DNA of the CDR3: TGTGCCTGGAGTGTACAAAGGACAGGGACACATAATAGCAATCAGCCCCAGCATTTT.

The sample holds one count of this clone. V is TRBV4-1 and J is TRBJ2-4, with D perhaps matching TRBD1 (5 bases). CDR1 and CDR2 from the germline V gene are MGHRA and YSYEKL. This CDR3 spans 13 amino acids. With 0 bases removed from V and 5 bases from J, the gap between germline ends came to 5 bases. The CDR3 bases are TGCGCCAGCAGCCAAGAGACAGAAAACATTCAGTACTTC. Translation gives CASSQETENIQYF.

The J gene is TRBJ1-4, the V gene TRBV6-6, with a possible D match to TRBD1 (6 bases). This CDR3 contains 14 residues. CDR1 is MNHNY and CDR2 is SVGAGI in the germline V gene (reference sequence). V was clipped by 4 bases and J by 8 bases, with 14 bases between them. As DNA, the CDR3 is TGTGCCAGCAGTTTGGAGAGGGGGTGGGAAAAACTGTTTTTT. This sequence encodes CASSLERGWEKLFF.

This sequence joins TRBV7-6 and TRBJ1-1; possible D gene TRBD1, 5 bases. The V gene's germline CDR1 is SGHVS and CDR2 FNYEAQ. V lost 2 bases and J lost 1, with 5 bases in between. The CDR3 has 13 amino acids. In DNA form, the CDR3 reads TGTGCCAGCAGCTTACAGGGGAACACTGAAGCTTTCTTT. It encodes CASSLQGNTEAFF. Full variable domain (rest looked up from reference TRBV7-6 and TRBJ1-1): GAGVSQSPRYKVTKRGQDVALRCDPISGHVSLYWYRQALGQGPEFLTYFNYEAQQDKSGLPNDRFSAERPEGSISTLTIQRTEQRDSAMYRCASSLQGNTEAFFGQGTRLTVV.

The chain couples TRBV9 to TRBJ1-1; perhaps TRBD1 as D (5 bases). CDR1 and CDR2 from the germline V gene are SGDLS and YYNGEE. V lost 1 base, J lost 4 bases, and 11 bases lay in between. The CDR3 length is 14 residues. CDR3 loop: CASSVSGSFTEAFF. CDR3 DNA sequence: TGTGCCAGCAGCGTATCAGGGTCTTTCACTGAAGCTTTCTTT.

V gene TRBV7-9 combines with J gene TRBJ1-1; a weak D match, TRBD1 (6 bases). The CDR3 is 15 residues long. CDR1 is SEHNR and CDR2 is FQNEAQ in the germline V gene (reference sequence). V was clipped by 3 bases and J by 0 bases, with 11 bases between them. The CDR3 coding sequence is TGTGCCAGCAGCTTTGACAGGTCCATGAACACTGAAGCTTTCTTT. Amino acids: CASSFDRSMNTEAFF.

The CDR3 nucleotides are TGTGCCAGCAGTCAACAGGCCAGGGGCACAGATACGCAGTATTTT. This translates into CASSQQARGTDTQYF. The chain links TRBV28 to TRBJ2-3; TRBD1 might be the D (5 bases). The germline gives CDR1 MDHEN, CDR2 SYDVKM. Trimming removed 5 bases at V and 1 base at J, with 13 bases between. The CDR3 runs 15 residues.

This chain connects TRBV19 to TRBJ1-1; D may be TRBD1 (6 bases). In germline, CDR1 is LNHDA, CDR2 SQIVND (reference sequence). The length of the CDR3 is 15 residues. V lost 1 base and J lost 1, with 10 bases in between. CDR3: CASSIAIQGNTEAFF. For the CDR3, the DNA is TGTGCCAGTAGTATAGCTATACAGGGGAACACTGAAGCTTTCTTT.

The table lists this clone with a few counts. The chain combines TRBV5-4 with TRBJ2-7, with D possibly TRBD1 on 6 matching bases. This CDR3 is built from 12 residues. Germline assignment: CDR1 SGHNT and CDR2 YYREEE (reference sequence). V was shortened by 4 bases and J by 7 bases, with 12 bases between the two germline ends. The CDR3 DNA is TGTGCCAGCAGCCTCGGACAGTTGGAGCAGTACTTC. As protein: CASSLGQLEQYF.

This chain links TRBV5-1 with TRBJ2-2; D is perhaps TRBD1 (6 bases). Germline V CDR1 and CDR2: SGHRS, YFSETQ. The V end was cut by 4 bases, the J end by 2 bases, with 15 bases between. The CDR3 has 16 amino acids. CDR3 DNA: TGCGCCAGCAGCCTCCGACAGGAGACCAACACCGGGGAGCTGTTTTTT. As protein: CASSLRQETNTGELFF.

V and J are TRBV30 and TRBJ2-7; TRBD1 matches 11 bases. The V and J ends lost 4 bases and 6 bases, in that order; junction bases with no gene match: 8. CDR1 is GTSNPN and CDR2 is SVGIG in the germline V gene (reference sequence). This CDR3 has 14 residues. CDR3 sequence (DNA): TGTGCCTGGAACTCCGGACAGGGGGCCGGCGAGCAGTACTTC. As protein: CAWNSGQGAGEQYF.

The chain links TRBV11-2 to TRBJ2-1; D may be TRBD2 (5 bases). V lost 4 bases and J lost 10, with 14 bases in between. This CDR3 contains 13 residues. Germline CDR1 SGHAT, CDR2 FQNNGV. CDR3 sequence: CASSSRLKVEQFF. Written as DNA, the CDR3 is TGTGCCAGCAGCTCAAGACTAAAAGTGGAGCAGTTCTTC. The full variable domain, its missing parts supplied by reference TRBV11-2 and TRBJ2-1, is EAGVAQSPRYKIIEKRQSVAFWCNPISGHATLYWYQQILGQGPKLLIQFQNNGVVDDSQLPKDRFSAERLKGVDSTLKIQPAKLEDSAVYLCASSSRLKVEQFFGPGTRLTVL.

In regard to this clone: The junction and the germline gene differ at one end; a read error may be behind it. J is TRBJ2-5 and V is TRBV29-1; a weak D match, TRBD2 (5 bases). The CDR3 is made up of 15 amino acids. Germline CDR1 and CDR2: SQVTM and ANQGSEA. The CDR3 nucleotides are TGCAGCGTTGAAGATTCTCCGAATCCGTGGGAGATCCAGTACTTC. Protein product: CSVEDSPNPWEIQYF.

CDR3 residues: CASSGRDSGNTIYF. The CDR3 coding sequence is TGTGCCAGTAGCGGACGGGACTCTGGAAACACCATATATTTT. The chain employs TRBV19 and TRBJ1-3; D unclear. The CDR3 consists of 14 residues. Germline V gene sequence: CDR1 LNHDA, CDR2 SQIVND (reference sequence). Between the trimmed V and J ends, which lost 6 bases and 0 bases, there was a span of 9 bases.

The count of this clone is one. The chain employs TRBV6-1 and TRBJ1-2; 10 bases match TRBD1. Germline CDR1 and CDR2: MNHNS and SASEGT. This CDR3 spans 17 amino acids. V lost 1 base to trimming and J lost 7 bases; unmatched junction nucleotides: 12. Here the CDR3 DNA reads TGTGCCAGCAGTGAAGGGGACAGGGGTCCTGGTTTGGCTGGCTACACCTTC. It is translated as CASSEGDRGPGLAGYTF.

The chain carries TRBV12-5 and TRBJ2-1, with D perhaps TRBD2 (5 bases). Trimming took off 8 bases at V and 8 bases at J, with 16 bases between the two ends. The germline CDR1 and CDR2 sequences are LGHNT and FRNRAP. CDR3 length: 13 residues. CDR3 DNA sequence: TGTGCTAGTCTGGGTGTTTTGCGGGATGAGCAGTTCTTC. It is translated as CASLGVLRDEQFF.

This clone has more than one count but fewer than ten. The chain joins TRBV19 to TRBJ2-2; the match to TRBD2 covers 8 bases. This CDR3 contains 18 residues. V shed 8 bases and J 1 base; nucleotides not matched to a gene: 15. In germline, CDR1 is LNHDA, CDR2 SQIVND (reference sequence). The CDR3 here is CASLSNGRGGQNTGELFF. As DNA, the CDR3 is TGTGCCAGTCTATCCAACGGGAGGGGGGGACAGAACACCGGGGAGCTGTTTTTT.